The 5 T cell receptor beta chains below were found in one sample sequenced in a study of stem cell transplantation in POMP-related autoinflammatory disease. TCRdb keeps only in-frame clones here, not all; method: immunoSEQ multiplex PCR. Among over a thousand clones listed, over 80% were seen once. Sequenced here: CD4+ follicular helper T cells (Tfh) from PBMCs, sampled before stem cell transplantation. All receptors derive from a human donor with POMP-related autoinflammation and immune dysregulation (PRAID).

This clone was observed a single time. This chain uses TRBV29-1 with TRBJ1-1; 7 bases agree with TRBD1. The germline V gene has CDR1 SQVTM and CDR2 ANQGSEA. CDR3 length: 11 residues. After removal of 5 bases from V and 8 bases from J, the junction contained 5 bases not matched to a gene. The CDR3 reads CSVWRQGEAFF. CDR3 coding DNA: TGCAGCGTTTGGAGACAGGGAGAAGCTTTCTTT.

The CDR3 DNA sequence: TGTGCCAGTAGTATAGGAGGCCCAGTGCGGGCTTTCTTT. Translated, it gives CASSIGGPVRAFF. The V gene is TRBV19, the J gene TRBJ1-1; D unresolved. Germline lookup yields CDR1 LNHDA and CDR2 SQIVND (reference sequence). The CDR3 is made up of 13 amino acids. V shed 1 base and J shed 11 bases, with 14 bases lying between them. The full variable domain, completed using reference TRBV19 and TRBJ1-1, is DGGITQSPKYLFRKEGQNVTLSCEQNLNHDAMYWYRQDPGQGLRLIYYSQIVNDFQKGDIAEGYSVSREKKESFPLTVTSAQKNPTAFYLCASSIGGPVRAFFGQGTRLTVV.

V is TRBV10-3 and J is TRBJ1-1; D uncertain. The CDR3 is 14 amino acids. V lost 0 bases to trimming and J lost 1 base, with 6 bases between them. The germline V gene encodes CDR1 ENHRY and CDR2 SYGVKD. The chain's CDR3 is CAISESRGNTEAFF. In DNA form, the CDR3 reads TGTGCCATCAGTGAGTCTCGGGGGAACACTGAAGCTTTCTTT.

V and J are TRBV9 and TRBJ1-4, with TRBD1 identical over 7 bases. Germline values: CDR1 SGDLS, CDR2 YYNGEE. Unmatched junction bases numbered 4, after V lost 3 bases and J lost 8 bases. This CDR3 has 13 residues. CDR3 coding DNA: TGTGCCAGCAGCGGACCGGGACAGGAAAAACTGTTTTTT. Protein product: CASSGPGQEKLFF.

V is TRBV2 and J is TRBJ2-1, with 13 bases matching TRBD2. Unmatched junction bases numbered 3, after V lost 8 bases and J lost 2 bases. The CDR3 length is 15 residues. Germline CDR1 is SNHLY and CDR2 is FYNNEI. CDR3 coding DNA: TGTGCCAGCCGGACTAGCGGGAGTCCCTACAATGAGCAGTTCTTC. Its translation: CASRTSGSPYNEQFF.